This T cell receptor (beta chain) is drawn from a study of T-cell memory formation after mild COVID-19. The wider study: Clusters of TCRs were largely donor specific. Broader study findings: What remained unconfirmed was the SARS-CoV-2 specificity of second-wave clones peaking on day 37. There was a balanced CD4/CD8 profile in clones contracting day 15 to 85, and later expanders leaned CD4+. Those CD4+ clones that contracted were mainly in CM and EM (CD8+ ones in EMRA).

Germline CDR1 reads SGHRS; CDR2 reads YFSETQ. The CDR3 totals 17 residues. The V segment lost 3 bases and the J segment 6 bases; nucleotides outside the gene matches: 11. MiXCR, applied by TCRdb to the 5' RACE reads, yields one record per CDR3 protein. The profile shows around 180,000 distinct CDR3 sequences, approximately 16% of them singletons. This clonotype appeared many times. Its antigen is unidentified. The chain joins TRBV5-1 to TRBJ2-3; 12 bases are shared with TRBD2. The sample taken for sequencing was PBMCs or a T cell subset sorted from them (not recorded which). The TCR comes from an adult woman who had mild COVID-19 (a few samples of this study predate the infection). Cell type and time point are not known. CDR3 sequence reads: CASSSTVTSGRLDTQYF. The CDR3 coding sequence is TGCGCCAGCAGCTCGACGGTGACTAGCGGGAGATTGGATACGCAGTATTTT.